This passage covers 14 T cell receptor beta chains from one sample sequenced in a study of cytomegalovirus exposure and HLA in healthy donors. 13 Jbeta primers and 60 Vbeta primers were used for the PCR. Produced via immunoSEQ multiplex PCR; TCRdb's table is partial and in-frame only. The table has roughly 89,000 clones, around 80% seen once. The source material was PBMCs. These receptors originate from a man aged 18 to 35 in good health and CMV-seronegative.

V is TRBV7-8 and J is TRBJ1-1; tentative D call: TRBD1 (6 bases). In germline, CDR1 is SGHVS, CDR2 FQNEAQ. The CDR3 covers 16 residues. V lost 0 bases to trimming and J lost 0 bases, with 11 bases between them. Here the CDR3 DNA reads TGTGCCAGCAGCTTAGCGTGGGGGCCCATGAACACTGAAGCTTTCTTT. It translates to CASSLAWGPMNTEAFF.

The rearrangement links TRBV30 to TRBJ1-4; no clear D gene. The CDR3 runs to 14 residues. Germline V gene sequence: CDR1 GTSNPN, CDR2 SVGIG (reference sequence). The ends were cut back, 0 bases at V and 4 bases at J, with 9 bases in the middle. The CDR3 coding sequence is TGTGCCTGGAGTGTACTAGACCATAATGAAAAACTGTTTTTT. Translated, it gives CAWSVLDHNEKLFF.

The chain has TRBV2 and TRBJ1-1; D might be TRBD1 (6 bases). The length of the CDR3 is 14 residues. Per the germline V gene, CDR1 is SNHLY and CDR2 is FYNNEI. Trimming shortened V by 8 bases and J by 4 bases, and 17 bases separated the two germline ends. In nucleotides, the CDR3 is TGTGCCAGCGGCGTCGGGGGGCTCGGCACTGAAGCTTTCTTT. Residues: CASGVGGLGTEAFF.

The chain recombines TRBV11-3 with TRBJ1-1, with 8 positions matching TRBD1. The V gene's germline CDR1 is SGHNT and CDR2 YENEEA. The CDR3 is made up of 12 amino acids. After removal of 4 bases from V and 7 bases from J, the junction contained 2 bases not matched to a gene. CDR3 residues: CASSYGQGEAFF. CDR3 in DNA: TGTGCCAGCAGCTATGGACAGGGTGAAGCTTTCTTT.

The chain joins TRBV30 to TRBJ1-1, with 10 bases aligning to TRBD1. This CDR3 is built from 14 residues. The V gene end was trimmed by 0 bases and the J gene end by 4 bases; junction bases not matched to a gene: 2. Germline CDR1 is GTSNPN and CDR2 is SVGIG (reference sequence). Here the CDR3 reads CAWSVGQGVTEAFF. CDR3 nucleotides: TGTGCCTGGAGTGTCGGACAGGGGGTCACTGAAGCTTTCTTT.

CDR3 amino acids: CASATGGLEEQYF. The CDR3 DNA sequence: TGTGCCAGCGCTACAGGGGGGCTAGAGGAGCAGTACTTC. This chain connects TRBV11-2 to TRBJ2-7; 8 positions agree with TRBD1. Germline V CDR1 and CDR2: SGHAT, FQNNGV. The trim removed 8 bases at V and 7 bases at J, leaving 10 bases unmatched. The CDR3 consists of 13 residues.

V and J are TRBV11-2 and TRBJ1-2; 9 nucleotides match TRBD1. The CDR3 consists of 15 residues. Germline-derived CDR1 and CDR2 are SGHAT and FQNNGV. The J segment lost 4 bases and the V segment lost 5 bases, leaving 8 bases of the junction unmatched. The DNA of the CDR3 is TGTGCCAGCAGCAGGGACAGGGAGGAGAGCTATGGCTACACCTTC. Encoded protein: CASSRDREESYGYTF.

The V and J genes are TRBV6-1 and TRBJ1-1; D gene uncertain. The CDR3 consists of 11 residues. Germline V gene lookup returns CDR1 MNHNS and CDR2 SASEGT. The germline V and J ends were trimmed by 9 bases and 0 bases, with 5 bases remaining between them. The CDR3 reads CASTLNTEAFF. In nucleotides, the CDR3 is TGTGCCAGTACACTGAACACTGAAGCTTTCTTT.

The chain combines TRBV7-9 with TRBJ2-7, with D possibly being TRBD1 (5 bases). The germline V and J ends were trimmed by 2 bases and 1 base, with 9 bases remaining between them. This CDR3 has 14 residues. Germline-derived CDR1 and CDR2 are SEHNR and FQNEAQ (reference sequence). The CDR3, as DNA: TGTGCCAGCAGCTTAACCGCAGGGTCCTACGAGCAGTACTTC. It specifies CASSLTAGSYEQYF.

The V call is TRBV7-9, the J call TRBJ2-1, with 8 bases fitting TRBD2. Germline V lookup: CDR1 SEHNR, CDR2 FQNEAQ (reference sequence). The CDR3 loop spans 14 amino acids. Unmatched junction bases numbered 4, after V lost 4 bases and J lost 5 bases. The CDR3 coding sequence is TGTGCCAGCAGCTACCCGGGGGGGAACAATGAGCAGTTCTTC. This codes for CASSYPGGNNEQFF.

V and J are TRBV10-3 and TRBJ2-1, with TRBD2 matching 10 bases. V gave up 10 bases and J gave up 0 bases; unmatched junction bases: 12. The germline gives CDR1 ENHRY, CDR2 SYGVKD. The CDR3 is 17 residues long. CDR3 nucleotide sequence: TGTGCCACCTTGGGTAGCGGGGGGACAAGCTCCTACAATGAGCAGTTCTTC. Its translation is CATLGSGGTSSYNEQFF.

This clone is a singleton in its sample. This chain joins TRBV2 and TRBJ2-7; no clear D. CDR3 size: 14 residues. Trimming stripped 4 bases from V and 2 bases from J, with 12 bases between. Germline V gives CDR1 SNHLY, CDR2 FYNNEI. The CDR3 loop reads CASSVDSVAYEQYF. The CDR3 region has the DNA TGTGCCAGCAGTGTAGATTCTGTCGCCTACGAGCAGTACTTC.

This clone came up a few times. The rearrangement joins TRBV7-2 to TRBJ2-5, with TRBD1 matching 8 bases. CDR3 length equals 19 residues. Germline V gene lookup returns CDR1 SGHTA and CDR2 FQGNSA. The trim removed 5 bases at V and 2 bases at J, leaving 19 bases unmatched. CDR3 protein: CASSTPLDGTGGAQETQYF. As DNA, the CDR3 is TGTGCCAGCAGCACACCCCTAGACGGCACAGGGGGTGCTCAAGAGACCCAGTACTTC.

The V and J genes are TRBV7-9 and TRBJ2-7; D is perhaps TRBD2 (5 bases). Per germline, CDR1 SEHNR and CDR2 FQNEAQ (reference sequence). V lost 3 bases and J 6 bases, leaving 15 bases between the germline ends. This CDR3 comprises 14 residues. The DNA of the CDR3 is TGTGCCAGCAGCTTCCGTCAAAATCTAGCCGAGCAGTACTTC. It translates to CASSFRQNLAEQYF.